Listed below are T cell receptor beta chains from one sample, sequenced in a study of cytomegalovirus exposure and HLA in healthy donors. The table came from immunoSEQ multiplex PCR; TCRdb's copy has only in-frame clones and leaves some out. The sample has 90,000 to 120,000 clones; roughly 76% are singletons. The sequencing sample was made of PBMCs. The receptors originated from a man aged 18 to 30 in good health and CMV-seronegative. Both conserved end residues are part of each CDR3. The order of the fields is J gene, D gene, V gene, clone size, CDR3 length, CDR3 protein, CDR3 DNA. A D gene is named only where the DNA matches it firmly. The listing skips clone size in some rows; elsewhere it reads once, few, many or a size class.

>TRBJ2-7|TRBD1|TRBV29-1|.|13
CSVETGDDYEQYF
TGCAGCGTTGAGACAGGGGACGACTACGAGCAGTACTTC
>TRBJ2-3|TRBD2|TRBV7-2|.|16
CASSPRAAGGRDTQYF
TGTGCCAGCAGCCCCCGTGCAGCGGGGGGCAGGGATACGCAGTATTTT
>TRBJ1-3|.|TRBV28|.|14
CASKGGGPGNTIYF
TGTGCCAGCAAGGGGGGGGGCCCTGGAAACACCATATATTTT
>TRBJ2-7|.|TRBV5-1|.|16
CASSSGDRPFGYEQYF
TGCGCCAGCAGCTCGGGGGACAGACCTTTTGGTTACGAGCAGTACTTC
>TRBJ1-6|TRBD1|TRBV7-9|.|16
CASSLGAGTGDSPLHF
TGTGCCAGCAGCTTGGGGGCCGGGACAGGGGACTCACCCCTCCACTTT
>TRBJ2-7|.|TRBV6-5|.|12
CAGRRGPREQYF
TGTGCCGGCAGGCGGGGGCCTCGAGAGCAGTACTTC
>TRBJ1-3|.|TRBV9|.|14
CASSAGGSGNTIYF
TGTGCCAGCAGCGCGGGGGGATCTGGAAACACCATATATTTT
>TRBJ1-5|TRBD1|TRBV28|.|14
CASSFDRGNQPQHF
TGTGCCAGCAGCTTTGACAGGGGCAATCAGCCCCAGCATTTT
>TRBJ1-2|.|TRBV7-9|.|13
CASTLAQGHGYTF
TGTGCCAGCACCCTAGCACAGGGACATGGCTACACCTTC
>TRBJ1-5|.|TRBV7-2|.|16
CASSLGSGGRVEPQHF
TGTGCCAGCAGCTTAGGTTCTGGAGGGCGGGTGGAGCCCCAGCATTTT
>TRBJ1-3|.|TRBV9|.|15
CASSVIPSSGNTIYF
TGTGCCAGCAGCGTAATCCCGAGCTCTGGAAACACCATATATTTT
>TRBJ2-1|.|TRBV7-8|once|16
CASSSKRGLLYNEQFF
TGTGCCAGCAGCTCTAAGAGGGGACTTCTTTACAATGAGCAGTTCTTC
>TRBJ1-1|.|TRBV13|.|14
CASSLTEESTEAFF
TGTGCCAGCAGCTTGACAGAGGAATCGACTGAAGCTTTCTTT
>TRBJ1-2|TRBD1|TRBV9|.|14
CASSVDPQGDGYTF
TGTGCCAGCAGCGTAGATCCCCAGGGGGACGGCTACACCTTC
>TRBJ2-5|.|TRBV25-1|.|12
CASSDPQETQYF
TGTGCCAGCAGTGACCCTCAAGAGACCCAGTACTTC
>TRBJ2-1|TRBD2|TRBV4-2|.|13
CASSQDSGGPKFF
TGTGCCAGCAGCCAAGATTCGGGGGGGCCAAAGTTCTTC
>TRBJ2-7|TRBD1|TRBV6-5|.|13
CATVGTGRHEQYF
TGTGCCACCGTGGGGACAGGGAGGCACGAGCAGTACTTC
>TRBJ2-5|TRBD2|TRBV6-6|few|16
CASSYSSSGAGETQYF
TGTGCCAGCAGTTACTCATCTAGCGGGGCTGGGGAGACCCAGTACTTC
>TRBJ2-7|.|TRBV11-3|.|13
CASSLGFSYEQYF
TGTGCCAGCAGCTTGGGCTTCTCCTACGAGCAGTACTTC
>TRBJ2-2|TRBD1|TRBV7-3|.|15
CASSLQGANTGELFF
TGTGCCAGCAGCTTACAGGGGGCAAACACCGGGGAGCTGTTTTTT
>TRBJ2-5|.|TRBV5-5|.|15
CASSLDGGLMETQYF
TGTGCCAGCAGCTTGGATGGGGGGTTAATGGAGACCCAGTACTTC
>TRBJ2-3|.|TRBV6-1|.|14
CASSGHSSTDTQYF
TGTGCCAGCTCCGGACACAGCAGCACAGATACGCAGTATTTT
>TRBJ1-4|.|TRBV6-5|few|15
CASSYLGGANEKLFF
TGTGCCAGCAGTTATCTAGGAGGAGCGAATGAAAAACTGTTTTTT
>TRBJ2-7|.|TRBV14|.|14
CASSQEQGPYEQYF
TGTGCCAGCAGCCAAGAACAGGGTCCCTACGAGCAGTACTTC
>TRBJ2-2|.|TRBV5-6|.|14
CASSLIDFSGELFF
TGTGCCAGCAGCCTCATAGATTTTAGCGGGGAGCTGTTTTTT
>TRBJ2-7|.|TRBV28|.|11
CASSRPYEQYF
TGTGCCAGCTCTAGACCCTACGAGCAGTACTTC
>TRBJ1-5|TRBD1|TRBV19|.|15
CASSIIDRDDQPQHF
TGTGCCAGTAGTATCATTGACAGGGATGATCAGCCCCAGCATTTT
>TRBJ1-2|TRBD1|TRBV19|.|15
CASSTQGAANYGYTF
TGTGCCAGTAGTACCCAGGGGGCCGCTAACTATGGCTACACCTTC
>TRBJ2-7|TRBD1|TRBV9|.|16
CASSAGTGARSYEQYF
TGTGCCAGCAGCGCGGGGACAGGGGCGCGCTCCTACGAGCAGTACTTC
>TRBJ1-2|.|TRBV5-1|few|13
CASGEGRGYGYTF
TGCGCCAGCGGGGAGGGCAGGGGCTATGGCTACACCTTC
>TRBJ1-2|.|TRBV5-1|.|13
CASSLGVDYGYTF
TGCGCCAGCAGCCTCGGGGTGGACTATGGCTACACCTTC
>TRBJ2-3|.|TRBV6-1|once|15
CASSATRATTDTQYF
TGTGCCAGCAGCGCTACTAGGGCCACCACAGATACGCAGTATTTT
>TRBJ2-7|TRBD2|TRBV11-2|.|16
CASSLEPAGGTYEQYF
TGTGCCAGCAGCTTAGAACCGGCGGGGGGGACCTACGAGCAGTACTTC
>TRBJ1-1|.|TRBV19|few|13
CASTRGWNTEAFF
TGTGCCAGTACTAGGGGCTGGAACACTGAAGCTTTCTTT
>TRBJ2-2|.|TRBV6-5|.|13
CAILPGGTGELFF
TGTGCCATCCTACCAGGTGGCACCGGGGAGCTGTTTTTT
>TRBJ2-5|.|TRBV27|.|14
CASSHHTPQETQYF
TGTGCCAGCAGTCACCACACGCCCCAAGAGACCCAGTACTTC
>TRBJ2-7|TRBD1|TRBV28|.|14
CASSIQGKAYEQYF
TGTGCCAGCAGTATACAGGGGAAAGCCTACGAGCAGTACTTC
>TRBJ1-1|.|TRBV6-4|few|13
CASSLAENTEAFF
TGTGCCAGCAGTCTGGCCGAGAACACTGAAGCTTTCTTT
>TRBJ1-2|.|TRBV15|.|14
CATSTQRSAYGYTF
TGTGCCACCAGCACTCAGCGTTCCGCCTATGGCTACACCTTC
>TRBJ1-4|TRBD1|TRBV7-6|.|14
CASSPDRGNEKLFF
TGTGCCAGCAGCCCGGACAGGGGTAATGAAAAACTGTTTTTT
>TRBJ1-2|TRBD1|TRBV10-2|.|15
CASSEFGTGLGGYTF
TGCGCCAGCAGTGAATTTGGGACAGGCTTAGGTGGCTACACCTTC
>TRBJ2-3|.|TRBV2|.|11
CASTKTDTQYF
TGTGCCTCCACTAAGACAGATACGCAGTATTTT
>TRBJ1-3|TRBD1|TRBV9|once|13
CASTRQGGNTIYF
TGTGCCAGCACTAGACAGGGTGGAAACACCATATATTTT
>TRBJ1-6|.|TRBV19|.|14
CASSTKTNNSPLHF
TGTGCCAGTAGTACTAAAACTAATAATTCACCCCTCCACTTT
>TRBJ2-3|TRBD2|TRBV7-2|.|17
CASSLDPGGAGTDTQYF
TGTGCCAGCAGCTTAGATCCCGGGGGGGCCGGCACAGATACGCAGTATTTT
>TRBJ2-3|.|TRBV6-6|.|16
CASGKGGVQRADTQYF
TGTGCCAGCGGAAAAGGGGGGGTGCAGAGGGCAGATACGCAGTATTTT
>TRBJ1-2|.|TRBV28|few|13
CASSQTANYGYTF
TGTGCCAGCAGCCAGACAGCAAACTATGGCTACACCTTC
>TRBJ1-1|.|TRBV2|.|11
CASTQATEAFF
TGTGCCAGCACGCAGGCCACTGAAGCTTTCTTT
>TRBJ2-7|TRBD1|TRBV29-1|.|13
CSAEDRVGLEQYF
TGCAGCGCCGAGGACAGGGTGGGCCTCGAGCAGTACTTC
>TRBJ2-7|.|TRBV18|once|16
CASSPSSGLSSYEQYF
TGTGCCAGCTCACCATCTAGTGGTTTAAGCTCCTACGAGCAGTACTTC
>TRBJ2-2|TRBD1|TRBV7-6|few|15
CASSLGDRDTGELFF
TGTGCCAGCAGCTTAGGGGACAGGGACACCGGGGAGCTGTTTTTT
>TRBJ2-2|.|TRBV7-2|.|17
CASSFGPAGTGAGELFF
TGTGCCAGCAGCTTTGGCCCCGCGGGCACGGGCGCCGGGGAGCTGTTTTTT
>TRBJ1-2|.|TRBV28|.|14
CASSFGLGPHGYTF
TGTGCCAGCAGTTTCGGGTTGGGGCCTCATGGCTACACCTTC